A selection of T cell receptor beta chains follows, all from one sample in a study of T cell repertoires in ileal Crohn's disease. TCRdb's table, derived via immunoSEQ multiplex PCR, lists solely in-frame clones and lacks some. The sample records some 16,000 clones, around 90% being singletons. The sequenced sample was ileal tissue. Receptors were obtained from an adult with Crohn's disease. Both conserved end residues are part of each CDR3. D genes are given only for firm matches. Not every row has a clone size; where given, it reads once, few, many or a size class.

j_call,d_call,clone_size,v_call,cdr3_nt,cdr3_aa
TRBJ1-5,.,.,TRBV5-8,TGTGCCAGCAGCTTGGGTTCCGGGAACAATCAGCCCCAGCATTTT,CASSLGSGNNQPQHF
TRBJ1-4,.,.,TRBV7-6,TGTGCCAGCAGCCCCCGGGAGGCCAATGAAAAACTGTTTTTT,CASSPREANEKLFF
TRBJ2-7,TRBD2,.,TRBV28,TGTGCCAGCACCGCGCGGGGACTACTTTACGAGCAGTACTTC,CASTARGLLYEQYF
TRBJ2-7,.,.,TRBV6-5,TGTGCCAGCAGACGAGGAGGGGGCGAGCAGTACTTC,CASRRGGGEQYF
TRBJ2-1,.,.,TRBV5-6,TGTGCCAGCAGCGTTGGTGCGGGTCCCCTCGGGGGATTCTTC,CASSVGAGPLGGFF
TRBJ2-7,.,.,TRBV23-1,TGCGCCAGCAGTCAATCGGGCAGGGAACTTGAGGAGCAGTACTTC,CASSQSGRELEEQYF
TRBJ2-7,.,few,TRBV11-2,TGTGCCAGCAGGACCGCTTACGAGCAGTACTTC,CASRTAYEQYF
TRBJ2-2,TRBD1,.,TRBV18,TGTGCCAGCTCACCACCGAGGTTATCGGGACAGGAGAACACCGGGGAGCTGTTTTTT,CASSPPRLSGQENTGELFF
TRBJ1-5,.,.,TRBV19,TGTGCCAGTAGCGGACAGTACAATCAGCCCCAGCATTTT,CASSGQYNQPQHF
TRBJ2-7,TRBD1,.,TRBV4-3,TGCGCCAGCAGCCACGGAACAGGGGAAGTTTCCTACGAGCAGTACTTC,CASSHGTGEVSYEQYF